This is a list of T cell receptor beta chains from one sample in a study of a mutant IDH1 vaccine in newly diagnosed glioma. Repertoires were generated with immunoSEQ multiplex PCR, while TCRdb's copy carries only in-frame clones and drops some. The sample has roughly 51,000 clones, around 80% seen once. Their target antigens are unknown. Sample: PBMCs, taken from a glioma patient whose treatment included an IDH1 peptide vaccine. The receptors here all came from a man aged 40-55 years with glioma. The CDR3 runs from the conserved cysteine through the conserved F or W. D genes are given only for firm matches. Clone size is stated in some rows and not others, as once, few, many or a class when expanded.

d_call | j_call | clone_size | v_call | cdr3_aa | cdr3_nt
TRBD1 | TRBJ1-2 | once | TRBV5-1 | CASSLAAGGDGYTF | TGCGCCAGCAGCTTGGCCGCAGGGGGCGATGGCTACACCTTC
TRBD1 | TRBJ1-2 | NA | TRBV9 | CASSVEAGGVPYGYTF | TGTGCCAGCAGCGTAGAGGCAGGGGGCGTTCCCTATGGCTACACCTTC
NA | TRBJ1-1 | NA | TRBV7-2 | CASSLGGGGTEAFF | TGTGCCAGCAGCTTAGGTGGAGGGGGCACTGAAGCTTTCTTT
TRBD1 | TRBJ2-5 | NA | TRBV5-1 | CASSSGTGGYQETQYF | TGCGCCAGCAGCTCCGGGACAGGGGGGTACCAAGAGACCCAGTACTTC
TRBD1 | TRBJ2-5 | NA | TRBV5-1 | CASSLAAGGTLQETQYF | TGCGCCAGCAGCTTGGCGGCAGGGGGCACCCTCCAAGAGACCCAGTACTTC
NA | TRBJ2-1 | NA | TRBV5-6 | CASSSPTGYNYNEQFF | TGTGCCAGCAGCTCGCCAACAGGCTACAACTACAATGAGCAGTTCTTC
NA | TRBJ1-1 | NA | TRBV27 | CASRRVGASTEAFF | TGTGCCAGCAGAAGGGTAGGGGCAAGCACTGAAGCTTTCTTT
TRBD1 | TRBJ1-4 | medium-sized | TRBV5-1 | CASRTGANEKLFF | TGCGCCAGCAGGACAGGGGCGAACGAAAAACTGTTTTTT
NA | TRBJ2-5 | NA | TRBV7-7 | CASSLDPGQRETQYF | TGTGCTAGCAGCTTAGATCCAGGGCAGCGAGAGACCCAGTACTTC
NA | TRBJ1-4 | few | TRBV25-1 | CASSDDSPTNEKLFF | TGTGCCAGCAGTGATGACAGCCCAACTAATGAAAAACTGTTTTTT
NA | TRBJ1-1 | few | TRBV7-2 | CASRRTSTNTEAFF | TGTGCCAGCAGACGGACATCGACGAACACTGAAGCTTTCTTT
TRBD2 | TRBJ2-7 | NA | TRBV2 | CASSDPRGRNEQYF | TGTGCCAGCAGTGACCCGCGGGGGAGAAACGAGCAGTACTTC
NA | TRBJ2-5 | NA | TRBV11-2 | CASSGQVQETQYF | TGTGCCAGCTCCGGGCAGGTCCAAGAGACCCAGTACTTC
NA | TRBJ2-7 | NA | TRBV19 | CATTAQGGTQSEQYF | TGTGCCACCACCGCCCAAGGAGGGACACAGAGCGAGCAGTACTTC
NA | TRBJ2-7 | NA | TRBV30 | CAWTRGGSSYEQYF | TGTGCCTGGACCAGGGGGGGAAGCTCCTACGAGCAGTACTTC
NA | TRBJ2-3 | NA | TRBV4-1 | CASSLRAGEAGTQYF | TGCGCCAGCTCCCTCCGAGCGGGTGAGGCGGGTACGCAGTATTTT
NA | TRBJ1-6 | NA | TRBV30 | CAGRQGLNSPLHF | TGTGCCGGCCGTCAGGGGTTGAATTCACCCCTCCACTTT
NA | TRBJ2-1 | few | TRBV4-1 | CASSHLNEQFF | TGCGCCAGCAGCCATCTCAATGAGCAGTTCTTC
NA | TRBJ1-3 | NA | TRBV4-1 | CASSQVPTGNTIYF | TGCGCCAGCAGCCAAGTACCAACTGGAAACACCATATATTTT
NA | TRBJ1-2 | NA | TRBV6-5 | CASTSGSYGYTF | TGTGCCAGCACGTCAGGGTCCTATGGCTACACCTTC
TRBD1 | TRBJ1-4 | NA | TRBV5-6 | CASSFGQASTNEKLFF | TGTGCCAGCAGCTTCGGACAGGCTTCAACTAATGAAAAACTGTTTTTT
NA | TRBJ2-6 | NA | TRBV30 | CAWSISGANVLTF | TGTGCCTGGAGTATTTCTGGGGCCAACGTCCTGACTTTC
NA | TRBJ1-1 | NA | TRBV6-1 | CASKGQREAFF | TGTGCCAGCAAAGGACAGAGAGAAGCTTTCTTT
NA | TRBJ1-1 | NA | TRBV15 | CATSRETNTEAFF | TGTGCCACCAGCAGAGAGACGAACACTGAAGCTTTCTTT
TRBD1 | TRBJ2-6 | NA | TRBV12-5 | CASGNPPGQGSGANVLTF | TGTGCTAGTGGTAACCCACCGGGACAGGGGAGTGGGGCCAACGTCCTGACTTTC
NA | TRBJ1-5 | NA | TRBV6-5 | CASRQDWARDQPQHF | TGTGCCAGCAGACAAGACTGGGCTCGGGATCAGCCCCAGCATTTT
NA | TRBJ1-4 | NA | TRBV19 | CASTGRGGPNLEKLFF | TGTGCCAGTACGGGCCGCGGGGGTCCGAATCTTGAAAAACTGTTTTTT
NA | TRBJ2-7 | NA | TRBV5-6 | CASSRALRDVTYEQYF | TGTGCCAGCAGCCGGGCCCTCAGGGACGTAACCTACGAGCAGTACTTC
NA | TRBJ1-4 | NA | TRBV5-6 | CASSLGRGGLFF | TGTGCCAGCAGCTTGGGTCGAGGAGGACTGTTTTTT
NA | TRBJ1-1 | NA | TRBV7-6 | CASSLSVQGAEAFF | TGTGCCAGCAGCTTGTCGGTACAGGGAGCTGAAGCTTTCTTT
NA | TRBJ2-5 | once | TRBV6-1 | CASSEGQPRGETQYF | TGTGCCAGCAGTGAAGGCCAGCCTAGAGGAGAGACCCAGTACTTC
NA | TRBJ2-7 | NA | TRBV29-1 | CSVEDPSREQYF | TGCAGCGTTGAAGATCCCAGTAGGGAGCAGTACTTC
NA | TRBJ1-6 | NA | TRBV7-6 | CASSSGGDPSSPLHF | TGTGCCAGCAGCTCGGGGGGGGACCCCAGCTCACCCCTCCACTTT
TRBD2 | TRBJ2-5 | NA | TRBV5-1 | CASSSSGGNDGTQYF | TGCGCCAGCAGCTCTAGCGGGGGCAACGACGGGACCCAGTACTTC
TRBD1 | TRBJ1-1 | NA | TRBV2 | CASRTGVDTEAFF | TGTGCCAGCAGGACAGGGGTCGACACTGAAGCTTTCTTT
TRBD2 | TRBJ2-5 | NA | TRBV4-2 | CASSQLGTSGGVLETQYF | TGTGCCAGCAGCCAACTGGGGACTAGCGGGGGGGTACTAGAGACCCAGTACTTC
TRBD2 | TRBJ2-1 | NA | TRBV29-1 | CSVCPGGGWNEQFF | TGCAGCGTCTGTCCGGGCGGGGGGTGGAATGAGCAGTTCTTC
TRBD2 | TRBJ2-5 | NA | TRBV6-1 | CASSEDASGGGETQYF | TGTGCCAGCAGTGAAGACGCTAGCGGGGGAGGGGAGACCCAGTACTTC
TRBD1 | TRBJ2-4 | NA | TRBV29-1 | CSVVQGLAKNIQYF | TGCAGCGTGGTACAGGGGCTAGCCAAAAACATTCAGTACTTC
TRBD2 | TRBJ2-3 | NA | TRBV10-2 | CASGDSGGASDTQYF | TGCGCCAGCGGGGATAGCGGGGGGGCGTCAGATACGCAGTATTTT
NA | TRBJ2-5 | NA | TRBV7-9 | CASSPGSAVQETQYF | TGTGCCAGCAGCCCTGGGTCAGCGGTTCAAGAGACCCAGTACTTC
NA | TRBJ1-2 | few | TRBV11-2 | CASSATDTGYTF | TGTGCCAGCAGCGCGACGGACACTGGCTACACCTTC
NA | TRBJ2-7 | NA | TRBV7-2 | CASSLVSYEQYF | TGTGCCAGCAGCTTGGTTTCCTACGAGCAGTACTTC
NA | TRBJ2-5 | NA | TRBV5-1 | CASSPLGQETQYF | TGCGCCAGCAGCCCGCTAGGGCAAGAGACCCAGTACTTC
NA | TRBJ1-3 | NA | TRBV10-1 | CASSRTAGNTIYF | TGCGCCAGCAGCCGGACAGCTGGAAACACCATATATTTT
NA | TRBJ2-4 | NA | TRBV5-1 | CASSLEGGARNIQYF | TGCGCCAGCAGCTTGGAGGGGGGGGCCCGAAACATTCAGTACTTC
NA | TRBJ2-5 | NA | TRBV5-5 | CASSLWGGHQETQYF | TGTGCCAGCAGCTTGTGGGGGGGGCACCAAGAGACCCAGTACTTC
NA | TRBJ2-5 | NA | TRBV4-1 | CASSQAGLETQYF | TGCGCCAGCAGCCAAGCCGGTTTGGAGACCCAGTACTTC
TRBD2 | TRBJ2-5 | NA | TRBV4-1 | CASSQDWGGGQETQYF | TGCGCCAGCAGCCAAGACTGGGGGGGTGGGCAAGAGACCCAGTACTTC